These 11 T cell receptor beta chains were all obtained from the same sample, sequenced in a study of T-cell memory formation after mild COVID-19. A single record per CDR3 protein comes from TCRdb applying MiXCR to the 5' RACE reads. This table holds just under 550,000 distinct CDR3 sequences, over 20% found once. Sequencing was carried out using PBMCs or a T cell subset sorted from them (not recorded which). Receptor source: an adult woman who had mild COVID-19 (a few samples of this study predate the infection). Cell type and time point are not known.

This clonotype was found a few times. The chain has TRBV25-1 and TRBJ2-1; D is possibly TRBD1 or TRBD2 (5 bases each). CDR1 is MGHDK, CDR2 SYGVNS, per germline. The CDR3 covers 13 residues. Trimming removed 10 bases from V and 8 bases from J, with 18 bases in between. CDR3 amino acids: CATYYGAVYEQFF. In DNA form, the CDR3 reads TGTGCCACCTATTACGGGGCGGTATATGAGCAGTTCTTC.

This clonotype came up a few times. V and J are TRBV24-1 and TRBJ1-5; 9 nucleotides match TRBD1. CDR3 size: 13 residues. With V trimmed by 6 bases and J by 7 bases, 3 bases remained unmatched. CDR1 is KGHDR and CDR2 is SFDVKD in the germline V gene. CDR3: CATSWGQGQPQHF. DNA for the CDR3: TGTGCCACCAGTTGGGGACAGGGACAGCCCCAGCATTTT.

The sample holds one count of this clonotype. The J gene is TRBJ2-1, the V gene TRBV6-5; D perhaps matches TRBD1 (6 bases). Germline CDR1 MNHEY, CDR2 SVGAGI. V lost 2 bases and J 1 base, leaving 9 bases between the germline ends. This CDR3 region has 15 residues. This CDR3 is CASSYGGQSYNEQFF. CDR3 DNA: TGTGCCAGCAGTTACGGAGGACAGTCCTACAATGAGCAGTTCTTC.

This clonotype was recorded a few times. In DNA, the CDR3 is TGTGCCAGCAGCCATAACAGGGTGAACGAGCAGTACTTC. Its translation: CASSHNRVNEQYF. The chain has TRBV7-8 and TRBJ2-7; D possibly corresponds to TRBD1 (6 bases). Germline values: CDR1 SGHVS, CDR2 FQNEAQ. There are 13 residues in the CDR3. Trimming stripped 5 bases from V and 5 bases from J, with 13 bases between.

The chain joins TRBV5-1 to TRBJ2-5; weak D call: TRBD1 (6 bases). The germline V gene encodes CDR1 SGHRS and CDR2 YFSETQ. Trimming took 0 bases from V and 5 from J, leaving 11 bases between them. The CDR3 is 14 residues long. This CDR3 reads CASSLGTVEETQYF. The CDR3 DNA follows: TGCGCCAGCAGCTTGGGGACAGTGGAGGAGACCCAGTACTTC.

This clonotype was detected only a few times. The V call is TRBV29-1, the J call TRBJ2-3, with D hard to call. This CDR3 region has 14 residues. Trimming took off 4 bases at V and 4 bases at J, with 15 bases between the two ends. CDR1 and CDR2 from the germline V gene are SQVTM and ANQGSEA. The CDR3 is CSVVPPRNADTQYF. CDR3 DNA sequence: TGCAGCGTTGTACCCCCAAGGAATGCAGATACGCAGTATTTT.

This clonotype was seen many times. The chain carries TRBV7-9 and TRBJ2-7; TRBD1 or TRBD2 may be the D gene (5 bases each). V lost 0 bases to trimming and J lost 2 bases, with 5 bases between them. Germline CDR1 and CDR2: SEHNR and FQNEAQ (reference sequence). The CDR3 loop spans 13 amino acids. DNA for the CDR3: TGTGCCAGCAGCTTAGCGGGGGCCTACGAGCAGTACTTC. Encoded protein: CASSLAGAYEQYF. Variable domain in full (rest from reference TRBV7-9 and TRBJ2-7): DTGVSQNPRHKITKRGQNVTFRCDPISEHNRLYWYRQTLGQGPEFLTYFQNEAQLEKSRLLSDRFSAERPKGSFSTLEIQRTEQGDSAMYLCASSLAGAYEQYFGPGTRLTVT.

CDR3 region: CASSIDGIFQPQHF. DNA of the CDR3: TGTGCCAGTAGTATAGACGGCATCTTTCAGCCCCAGCATTTT. The rearrangement joins TRBV19 to TRBJ1-5; D is undetermined. The V and J ends lost 0 bases and 6 bases respectively, with 9 bases between them. This CDR3 region has 14 residues. From germline, CDR1 is LNHDA and CDR2 SQIVND (reference sequence).

The table lists this clonotype with many counts. The chain is built from TRBV12-3 or TRBV12-4 and TRBJ1-1; D gene uncertain. V was pared by 6 bases and J by 4 bases, with 6 bases between. This CDR3 is 11 amino acids long. The CDR3 sequence: CASRATTEAFF. The CDR3 coding sequence is TGTGCCAGCAGAGCGACCACTGAAGCTTTCTTT.

This clonotype was seen only a few times. V gene TRBV3-1 combines with J gene TRBJ1-6; D not resolved. Germline V CDR1 and CDR2: LGHDT, YNNKEL (reference sequence). Trimming cost V 4 bases and J 0 bases, with 10 bases left between them. This CDR3 is 16 amino acids long. CDR3 bases: TGTGCCAGCAGCCGGAAGGGTAGCTCCTATAATTCACCCCTCCACTTT. Amino acid sequence: CASSRKGSSYNSPLHF.

This clonotype has a handful of counts. The rearrangement joins TRBV12-3 or TRBV12-4 to TRBJ2-2, with D possibly TRBD2 on 5 matching bases. V lost 5 bases, J lost 5 bases, and 21 bases lay in between. The CDR3 consists of 17 residues. This CDR3 reads CASSPEWTGRTTGELFF. The CDR3, as DNA: TGTGCCAGCAGTCCCGAGTGGACTGGTCGAACAACCGGGGAGCTGTTTTTT.